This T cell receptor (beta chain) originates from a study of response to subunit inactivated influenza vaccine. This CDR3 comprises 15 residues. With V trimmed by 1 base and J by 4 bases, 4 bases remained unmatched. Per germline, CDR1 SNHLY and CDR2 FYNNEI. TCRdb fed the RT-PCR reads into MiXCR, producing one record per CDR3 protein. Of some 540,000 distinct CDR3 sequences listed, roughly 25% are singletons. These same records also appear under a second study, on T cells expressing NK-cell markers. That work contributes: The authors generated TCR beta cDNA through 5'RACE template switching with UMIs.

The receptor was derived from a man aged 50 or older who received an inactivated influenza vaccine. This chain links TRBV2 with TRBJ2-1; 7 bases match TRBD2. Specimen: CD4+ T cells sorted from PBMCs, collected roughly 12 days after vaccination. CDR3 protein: CASSEGRGSYNEQFF. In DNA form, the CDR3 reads TGTGCCAGCAGTGAAGGGCGGGGGTCATACAATGAGCAGTTCTTC.